The subject of this entry is one T cell receptor (beta chain). The data belong to a study of blood T cell repertoires in COVID-19. Study in general: Acute-phase and convalescent COVID-19 samples originated in the United States, Italy and Spain. Sample material is recorded as cDNA or gDNA derived from T cells, B-cell-depleted T cells, or PBMCs.

CDR3 size: 15 residues. With 0 bases removed from V and 5 bases from J, the gap between germline ends came to 13 bases. The germline V gene encodes CDR1 SGHTA and CDR2 FQGTGA. The authors' processing: Reference gene primers were amplified, and this amplification served to estimate nucleated cell counts. This table comes from immunoSEQ multiplex PCR, and its TCRdb copy is limited to in-frame clones, with some not included. V and J calls plus clone size are reproduced from that table; the DNA served to infer D and trimming. The sample has under 250,000 clones, roughly 90% seen once. Sample: peripheral blood. The TCR originated in a woman aged 55-69 years with acute or convalescent COVID-19. The chain employs TRBV7-3 and TRBJ2-5; D is unresolved. CDR3 DNA: TGTGCCAGCAGCTTAACACCCAGTACGCTGGAGACCCAGTACTTC. It codes for CASSLTPSTLETQYF. Full variable domain (outside the CDR3, taken from reference TRBV7-3 and TRBJ2-5): GAGVSQTPSNKVTEKGKYVELRCDPISGHTALYWYRQSLGQGPEFLIYFQGTGAADDSGLPNDRFFAVRPEGSVSTLKIQRTERGDSAVYLCASSLTPSTLETQYFGPGTRLLVL.